The subject of this entry is one TCR beta chain. Its specificity is unknown. This record comes from a study of human T cells and chemical hapten exposure. The time point was: patch test 3, about 24 weeks after DPC sensitization. Treatment reported: therapeutic diphenylcyclopropenone sensitization with weekly scalp DPC. TCRdb used MiXCR to reprocess the RACE reads, holding one entry per CDR3 protein. The repertoire holds about 120,000 distinct CDR3 sequences, with around 11% as singletons. General study findings and limits: Donors' alopecia may make their immune response differ from healthy people's.

This CDR3 is built from 15 residues. Looked up from germline, CDR1 is KGHSH and CDR2 is LQKENI. Between the trimmed V and J ends, which lost 5 bases and 1 base, there was a span of 14 bases. This clonotype originated in a woman between 50 and 59 years old with alopecia areata. Some clones in this sample may be carry-over from other donors' samples. Specimen: whole blood, collected in connection with sensitization to the hapten diphenylcyclopropenone (DPC). V usage is TRBV18 and J usage is TRBJ1-1; a weak D match, TRBD1 (6 bases). CDR3 loop: CASSAGQPRNTEAFF. The CDR3 nucleotides are TGTGCCAGCTCAGCAGGACAGCCAAGGAACACTGAAGCTTTCTTT.